This T cell receptor (beta chain) is drawn from a study of shared clonotypes between healthy human individuals. Background on the study: Three CD4 naive, three CD4 memory, two CD8 naive and one CD8 memory plate were used per donor. General study points: In general, naive subsets displayed greater estimated richness than memory subsets did.

On this clone itself: Its specificity is not known.

Germline V lookup: CDR1 SGHTS, CDR2 YDEGEE. The CDR3 spans 18 residues. The V gene end was trimmed by 2 bases and the J gene end by 4 bases; junction bases not matched to a gene: 14. Over several immunoSEQ plates, each subset's genomic DNA was distributed in even portions. Methods used by the authors: In the immunoSEQ data, sequences were junction-only and lacked quality scores, so filtering differed. Sequencing was performed with immunoSEQ multiplex PCR; in TCRdb, only in-frame clones are kept and a portion is missing. The DNA gave D and trimming, while V, J and clone size come from that table. The table shows 2 million to 3 million clones, with over 85% occurring only once.

Input material: naive CD4+ T cells from PBMCs. Subset specified: CD45RA+ positively selected. The chain couples TRBV5-8 to TRBJ2-5, with 10 positions matching TRBD2. The clonotype comes from a young man in good health. Some clones in this sample may be carry-over from other donors' samples. The CDR3 DNA sequence: TGTGCCAGCAGCTTTTTTCGCGGCAGCGGGAGGGCCCGAGAGACCCAGTACTTC. Its translation is CASSFFRGSGRARETQYF.